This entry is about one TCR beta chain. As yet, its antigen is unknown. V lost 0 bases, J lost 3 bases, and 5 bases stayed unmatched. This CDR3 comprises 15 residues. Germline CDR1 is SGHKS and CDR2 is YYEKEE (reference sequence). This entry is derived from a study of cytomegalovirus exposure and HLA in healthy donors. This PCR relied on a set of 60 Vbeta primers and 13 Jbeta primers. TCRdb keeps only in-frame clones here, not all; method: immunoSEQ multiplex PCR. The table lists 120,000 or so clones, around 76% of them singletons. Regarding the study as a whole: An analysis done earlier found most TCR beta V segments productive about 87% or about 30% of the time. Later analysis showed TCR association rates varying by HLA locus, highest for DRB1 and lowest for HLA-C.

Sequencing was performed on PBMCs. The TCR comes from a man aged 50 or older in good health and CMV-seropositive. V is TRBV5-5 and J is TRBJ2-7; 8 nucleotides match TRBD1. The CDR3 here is CASSLAGTGVYEQYF. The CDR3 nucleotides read TGTGCCAGCAGCTTGGCCGGGACAGGAGTCTACGAGCAGTACTTC.